Shown below are 2 T cell receptor beta chains from a single sample sequenced in a study of blood T cell repertoires in COVID-19. The method was immunoSEQ multiplex PCR; TCRdb's version includes in-frame clones alone and lacks a portion of them. Of more than 85,000 clones in the sample, 84% were seen once. Sequencing was done on a sample of peripheral blood. These receptors came from a human donor in a cohort sampled during active COVID-19.

This clone was found once. This chain uses TRBV6-5 with TRBJ1-6; D is uncertain. CDR1 MNHEY and CDR2 SVGAGI come from the germline V gene. This CDR3 has 13 residues. With 5 bases removed from V and 4 bases from J, the gap between germline ends came to 6 bases. The CDR3 loop reads CASSPRYNSPLHF. The CDR3 DNA sequence: TGTGCCAGCAGTCCCAGGTATAATTCACCCCTCCACTTT.

V is TRBV6-1 and J is TRBJ1-2; TRBD1 matches 9 bases. Germline V gene sequence: CDR1 MNHNS, CDR2 SASEGT. This CDR3 contains 15 residues. The J segment lost 4 bases and the V segment lost 6 bases, leaving 9 bases of the junction unmatched. The CDR3 loop is CASSLGQGSIYGYTF. As DNA, the CDR3 is TGTGCCAGCAGCCTAGGACAGGGGTCGATCTATGGCTACACCTTC.